This T cell receptor (beta chain) originates from a study of blood T cells in healthy people across ages. Points from the study as a whole: Relative to aged donors, long-lived donors carried more naive CD4+ cells and displayed higher diversity.

Alongside a J-beta primer mix, a sample-barcoded 5' primer served in a second PCR lasting roughly 6 to 11 cycles. TCRdb processed the 5' RACE reads anew with MiXCR; each CDR3 protein has one entry. The data contain hundreds of thousands of distinct CDR3 sequences, roughly two fifths of them seen just once; the ten biggest clones take up roughly 30%. This CDR3 is 14 amino acids long. Germline V gene data show CDR1 as SGHTA and CDR2 as FQGNSA. A word on this clonotype: Its antigen is not identified.

This sequence was found in a man older than 75 in good health. The chain couples TRBV7-2 to TRBJ2-7, with TRBD1 as a possible D gene (5 bases). The DNA matches TRBJ2-1 better at its end, which makes the J call doubtful. What was sequenced was blood. CDR3 sequence reads: CASSLRGAYNEQFF. The CDR3 nucleotides are TGTGCCAGCAGCTTAAGGGGCGCGTACAATGAGCAGTTCTTC.